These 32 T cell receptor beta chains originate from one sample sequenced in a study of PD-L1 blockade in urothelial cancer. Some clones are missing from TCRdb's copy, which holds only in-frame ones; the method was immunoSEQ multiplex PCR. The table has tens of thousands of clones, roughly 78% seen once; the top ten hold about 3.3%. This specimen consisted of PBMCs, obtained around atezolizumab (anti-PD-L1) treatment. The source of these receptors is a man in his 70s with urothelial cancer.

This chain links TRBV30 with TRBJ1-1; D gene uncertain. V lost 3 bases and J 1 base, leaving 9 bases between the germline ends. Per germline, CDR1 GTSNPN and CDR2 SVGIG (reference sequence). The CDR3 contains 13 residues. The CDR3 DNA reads TGTGCCTGGAGAAGTAACAGGAACACTGAAGCTTTCTTT. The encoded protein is CAWRSNRNTEAFF.

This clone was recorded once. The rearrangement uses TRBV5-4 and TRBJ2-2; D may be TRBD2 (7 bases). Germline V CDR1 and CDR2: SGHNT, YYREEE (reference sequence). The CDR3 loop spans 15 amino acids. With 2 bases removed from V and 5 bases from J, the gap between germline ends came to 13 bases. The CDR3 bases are TGTGCCAGCAGCTTACCACAGGGAGGGACCGGGGAGCTGTTTTTT. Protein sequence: CASSLPQGGTGELFF.

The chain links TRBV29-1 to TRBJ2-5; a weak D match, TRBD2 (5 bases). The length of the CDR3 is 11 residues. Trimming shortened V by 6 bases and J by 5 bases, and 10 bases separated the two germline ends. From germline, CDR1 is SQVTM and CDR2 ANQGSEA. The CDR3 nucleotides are TGCAGCGTACACGGGGAGGAGACCCAGTACTTC. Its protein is CSVHGEETQYF.

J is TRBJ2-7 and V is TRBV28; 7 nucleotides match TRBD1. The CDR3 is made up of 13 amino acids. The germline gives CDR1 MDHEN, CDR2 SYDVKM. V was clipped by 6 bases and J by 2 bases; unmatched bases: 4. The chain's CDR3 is CASRSGTAYEQYF. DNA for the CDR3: TGTGCCAGCAGGAGTGGGACAGCCTACGAGCAGTACTTC.

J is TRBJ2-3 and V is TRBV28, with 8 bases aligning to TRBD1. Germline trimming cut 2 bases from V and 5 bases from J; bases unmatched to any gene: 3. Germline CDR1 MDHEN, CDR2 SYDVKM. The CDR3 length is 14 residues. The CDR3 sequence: CASSLAGGEDTQYF. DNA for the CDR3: TGTGCCAGCAGTTTAGCAGGGGGCGAAGATACGCAGTATTTT.

In DNA form, the CDR3 reads TGTGCCAGCAGCGCAGGGGACAATCAGCCCCAGCATTTT. Translated: CASSAGDNQPQHF. V usage is TRBV9 and J usage is TRBJ1-5, with D possibly matching TRBD1 (6 bases). The CDR3 spans 13 residues. Trimming pared 3 bases from V and 3 bases from J, leaving 7 bases between. CDR1 is SGDLS and CDR2 is YYNGEE in the germline V gene.

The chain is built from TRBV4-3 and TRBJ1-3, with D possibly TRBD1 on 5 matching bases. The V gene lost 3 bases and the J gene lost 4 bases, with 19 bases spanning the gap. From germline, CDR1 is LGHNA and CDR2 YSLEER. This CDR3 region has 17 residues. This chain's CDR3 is CASSQAIGGAPGNTIYF. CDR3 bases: TGCGCCAGCAGCCAGGCTATCGGGGGAGCCCCCGGAAACACCATATATTTT.

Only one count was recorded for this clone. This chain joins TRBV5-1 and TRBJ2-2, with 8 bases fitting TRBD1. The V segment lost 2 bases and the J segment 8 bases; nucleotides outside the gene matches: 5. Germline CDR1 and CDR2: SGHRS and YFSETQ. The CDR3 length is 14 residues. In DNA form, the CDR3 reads TGCGCCAGCAGCTTCCAGGGGGCAATGGGGGAGCTGTTTTTT. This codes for CASSFQGAMGELFF.

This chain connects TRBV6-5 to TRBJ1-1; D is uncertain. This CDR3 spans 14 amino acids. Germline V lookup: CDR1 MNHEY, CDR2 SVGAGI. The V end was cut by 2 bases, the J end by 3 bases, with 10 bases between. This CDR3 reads CASSYKGGDTEAFF. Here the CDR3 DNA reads TGTGCCAGCAGTTACAAGGGCGGGGACACTGAAGCTTTCTTT.

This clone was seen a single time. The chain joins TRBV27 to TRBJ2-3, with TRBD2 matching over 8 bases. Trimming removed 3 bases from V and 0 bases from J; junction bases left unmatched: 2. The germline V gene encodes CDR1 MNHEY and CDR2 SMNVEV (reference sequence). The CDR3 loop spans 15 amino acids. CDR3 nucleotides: TGTGCCAGCAGTTTCCTAGCGGGTAGCACAGATACGCAGTATTTT. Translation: CASSFLAGSTDTQYF.

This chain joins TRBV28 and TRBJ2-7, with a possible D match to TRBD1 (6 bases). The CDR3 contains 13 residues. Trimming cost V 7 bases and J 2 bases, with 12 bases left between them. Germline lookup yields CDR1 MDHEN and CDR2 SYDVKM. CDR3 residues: CASTPGQAYEQYF. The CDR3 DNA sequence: TGTGCCAGCACCCCGGGACAAGCCTACGAGCAGTACTTC.

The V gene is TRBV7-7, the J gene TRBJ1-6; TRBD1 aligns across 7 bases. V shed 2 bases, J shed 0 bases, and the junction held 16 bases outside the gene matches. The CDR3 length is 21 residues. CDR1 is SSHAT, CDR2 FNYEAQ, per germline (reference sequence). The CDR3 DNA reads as TGTGCCAGCAGCTTATACGTCTGCGGGACAGAGTATAGCTCCTATAATTCACCCCTCCACTTT. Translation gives CASSLYVCGTEYSSYNSPLHF.

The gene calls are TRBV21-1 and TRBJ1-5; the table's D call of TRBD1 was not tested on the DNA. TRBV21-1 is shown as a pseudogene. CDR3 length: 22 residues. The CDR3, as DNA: TGTGCCAGCAGCAAAAAGGGTGGACAGGGGGCGGGGGGACCCTATAGCAATCAGCCCCAGCATTTT. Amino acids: CASSKKGGQGAGGPYSNQPQHF.

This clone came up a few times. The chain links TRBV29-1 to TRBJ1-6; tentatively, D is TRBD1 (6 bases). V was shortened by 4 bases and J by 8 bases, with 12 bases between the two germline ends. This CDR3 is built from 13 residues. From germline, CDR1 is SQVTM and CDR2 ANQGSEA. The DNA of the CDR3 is TGCAGCGTTGCCCAGGACAGCCATTCACCCCTCCACTTT. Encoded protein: CSVAQDSHSPLHF. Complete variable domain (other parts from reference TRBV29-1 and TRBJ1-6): SAVISQKPSRDICQRGTSLTIQCQVDSQVTMMFWYRQQPGQSLTLIATANQGSEATYESGFVIDKFPISRPNLTFSTLTVSNMSPEDSSIYLCSVAQDSHSPLHFGNGTRLTVT.

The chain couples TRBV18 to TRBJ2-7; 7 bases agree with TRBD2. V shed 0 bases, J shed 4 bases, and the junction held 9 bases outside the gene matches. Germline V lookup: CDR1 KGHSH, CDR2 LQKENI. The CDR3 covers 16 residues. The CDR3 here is CASSPPWASGHYEQYF. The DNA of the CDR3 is TGTGCCAGCTCACCACCGTGGGCTAGCGGCCATTACGAGCAGTACTTC.

CDR3 residues: CATGTGGNEQFF. In DNA form, the CDR3 reads TGTGCCACCGGGACAGGGGGCAATGAGCAGTTCTTC. The chain uses TRBV19 and TRBJ2-1, with TRBD1 matching over 11 bases. J lost 6 bases, V lost 10 bases, and 2 bases had no gene match. This CDR3 spans 12 amino acids. The V gene's germline CDR1 is LNHDA and CDR2 SQIVND (reference sequence). The full variable domain, its missing parts supplied by reference TRBV19 and TRBJ2-1, is DGGITQSPKYLFRKEGQNVTLSCEQNLNHDAMYWYRQDPGQGLRLIYYSQIVNDFQKGDIAEGYSVSREKKESFPLTVTSAQKNPTAFYLCATGTGGNEQFFGPGTRLTVL.

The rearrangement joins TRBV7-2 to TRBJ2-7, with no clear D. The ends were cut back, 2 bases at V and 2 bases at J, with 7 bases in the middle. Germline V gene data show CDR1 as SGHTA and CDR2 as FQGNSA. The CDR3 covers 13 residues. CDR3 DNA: TGTGCCAGCAGCTTAAACTTCGCCTACGAGCAGTACTTC. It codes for CASSLNFAYEQYF.

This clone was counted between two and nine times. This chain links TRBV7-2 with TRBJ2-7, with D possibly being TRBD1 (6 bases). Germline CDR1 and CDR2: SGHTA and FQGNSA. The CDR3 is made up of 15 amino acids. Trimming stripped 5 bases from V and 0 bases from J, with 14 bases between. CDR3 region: CASSTSGTSSYEQYF. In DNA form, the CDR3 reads TGTGCCAGCAGCACCTCCGGGACATCCTCCTACGAGCAGTACTTC.

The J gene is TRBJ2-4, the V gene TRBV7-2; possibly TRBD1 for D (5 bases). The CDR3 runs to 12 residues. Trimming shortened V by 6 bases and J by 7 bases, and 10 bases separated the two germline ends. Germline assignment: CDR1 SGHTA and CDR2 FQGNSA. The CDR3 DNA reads TGTGCCAGCAGTGCAGGGTTGAACATTCAGTACTTC. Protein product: CASSAGLNIQYF.

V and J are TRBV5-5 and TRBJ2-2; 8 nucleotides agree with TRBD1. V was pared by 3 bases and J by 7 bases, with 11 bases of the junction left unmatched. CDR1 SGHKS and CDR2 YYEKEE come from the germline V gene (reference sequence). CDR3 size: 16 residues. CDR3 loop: CASSSPTGAHGGELFF. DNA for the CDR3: TGTGCCAGCAGCTCTCCGACAGGGGCCCACGGCGGGGAGCTGTTTTTT.

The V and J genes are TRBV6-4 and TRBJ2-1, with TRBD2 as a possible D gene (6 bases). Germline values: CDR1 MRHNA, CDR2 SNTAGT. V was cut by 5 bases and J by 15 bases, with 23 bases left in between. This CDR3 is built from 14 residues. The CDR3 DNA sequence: TGTGCCAGCAGTTCCTCCCGCGCCGGGACTTCGCTGTTCTTC. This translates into CASSSSRAGTSLFF.

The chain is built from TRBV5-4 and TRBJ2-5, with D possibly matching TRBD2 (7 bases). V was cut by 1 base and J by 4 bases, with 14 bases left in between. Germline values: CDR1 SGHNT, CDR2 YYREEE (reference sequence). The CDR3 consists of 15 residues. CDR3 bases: TGTGCCAGCAGCTTGTTGGGGGGGCGGGGAGAGACCCAGTACTTC. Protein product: CASSLLGGRGETQYF.

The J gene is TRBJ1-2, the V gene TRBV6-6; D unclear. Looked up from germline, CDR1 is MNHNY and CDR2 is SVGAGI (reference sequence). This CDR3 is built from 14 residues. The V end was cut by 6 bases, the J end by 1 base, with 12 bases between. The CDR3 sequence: CASSSRPGNYGYTF. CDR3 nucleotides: TGTGCCAGCAGCAGCCGGCCGGGTAACTATGGCTACACCTTC.

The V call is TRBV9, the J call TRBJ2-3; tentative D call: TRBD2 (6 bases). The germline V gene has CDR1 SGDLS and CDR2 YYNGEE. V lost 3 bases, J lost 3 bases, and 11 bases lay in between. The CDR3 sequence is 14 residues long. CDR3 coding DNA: TGTGCCAGCAGCGCGAGGAGGGGAACAGATACGCAGTATTTT. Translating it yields CASSARRGTDTQYF.

This chain's CDR3 is CASSYSDRGGDTQYF. As DNA, the CDR3 is TGTGCCAGCAGTTACTCCGACAGGGGAGGAGATACGCAGTATTTT. This chain links TRBV6-5 with TRBJ2-3; 8 bases line up with TRBD1. J gave up 5 bases and V 0 bases, and 4 bases lay outside the gene matches. This CDR3 contains 15 residues. Germline V gene data show CDR1 as MNHEY and CDR2 as SVGAGI.

The CDR3, as DNA: TGTGCCAGCAGTGAAGCGGGGCGGAGCAATCAGCCCCAGCATTTT. Translation: CASSEAGRSNQPQHF. The rearrangement uses TRBV6-1 and TRBJ1-5; TRBD1 might be the D (5 bases). The CDR3 has 15 amino acids. Per the germline V gene, CDR1 is MNHNS and CDR2 is SASEGT. V lost 0 bases, J lost 1 base, and 7 bases lay in between.

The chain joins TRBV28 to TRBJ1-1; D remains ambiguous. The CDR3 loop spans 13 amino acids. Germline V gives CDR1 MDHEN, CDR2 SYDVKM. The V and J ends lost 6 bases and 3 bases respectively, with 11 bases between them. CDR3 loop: CASSPDWDTEAFF. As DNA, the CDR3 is TGTGCCAGCAGCCCTGACTGGGACACTGAAGCTTTCTTT.

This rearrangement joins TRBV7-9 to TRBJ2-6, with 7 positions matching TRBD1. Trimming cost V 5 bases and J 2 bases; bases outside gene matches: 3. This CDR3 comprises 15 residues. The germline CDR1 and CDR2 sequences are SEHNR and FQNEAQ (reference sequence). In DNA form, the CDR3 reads TGTGCCAGCAGCCTCACAGGGGCTGGGGCCAACGTCCTGACTTTC. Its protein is CASSLTGAGANVLTF. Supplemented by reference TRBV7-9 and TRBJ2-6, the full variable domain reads DTGVSQNPRHKITKRGQNVTFRCDPISEHNRLYWYRQTLGQGPEFLTYFQNEAQLEKSRLLSDRFSAERPKGSFSTLEIQRTEQGDSAMYLCASSLTGAGANVLTFGAGSRLTVL.

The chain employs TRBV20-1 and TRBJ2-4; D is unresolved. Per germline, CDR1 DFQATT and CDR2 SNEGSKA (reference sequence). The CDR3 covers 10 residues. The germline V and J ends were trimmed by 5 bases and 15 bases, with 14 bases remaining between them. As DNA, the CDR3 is TGCAGTGCTCGCGAAACTCGGTTGTACTTC. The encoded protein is CSARETRLYF.

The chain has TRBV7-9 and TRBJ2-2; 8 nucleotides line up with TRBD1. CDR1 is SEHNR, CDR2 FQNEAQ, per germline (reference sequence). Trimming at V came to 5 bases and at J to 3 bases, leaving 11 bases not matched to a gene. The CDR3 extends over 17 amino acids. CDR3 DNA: TGTGCCAGCAGCCCCGAAACCGGGACAGGAGACACCGGGGAGCTGTTTTTT. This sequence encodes CASSPETGTGDTGELFF. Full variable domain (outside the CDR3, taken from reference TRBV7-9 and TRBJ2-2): DTGVSQNPRHKITKRGQNVTFRCDPISEHNRLYWYRQTLGQGPEFLTYFQNEAQLEKSRLLSDRFSAERPKGSFSTLEIQRTEQGDSAMYLCASSPETGTGDTGELFFGEGSRLTVL.

DNA of the CDR3: TGTGCTAGTGCCCGGGGTCAGGGGGTGAACACTGAAGCTTTCTTT. Its translation: CASARGQGVNTEAFF. This chain links TRBV12-5 with TRBJ1-1, with 7 positions matching TRBD1. The CDR3 runs 15 residues. Germline trimming cut 7 bases from V and 0 bases from J; bases unmatched to any gene: 8. CDR1 is LGHNT and CDR2 is FRNRAP in the germline V gene.

For the CDR3, the DNA is TGTGCCAGCAGTCCCTCCTGGGAGGGGGGCTACACCTTC. This gives the protein CASSPSWEGGYTF. The chain recombines TRBV28 with TRBJ1-2, with D possibly matching TRBD1 (5 bases). CDR3 size: 13 residues. V was cut by 5 bases and J by 8 bases, with 15 bases left in between. Germline-derived CDR1 and CDR2 are MDHEN and SYDVKM.